Below are 32 T cell receptor beta chains sequenced from a single sample in a study of T cell responses to AZD1222 COVID-19 vaccine (dated by TCRdb to the early 2020s). The library was made by the immunoSEQ multiplex PCR assay. The immuneACCESS repertoire file appears here via TCRdb, limited to in-frame rearrangements. These files lack a portion of the clones; in checked studies, under half of the deficit traces to unresolved V genes, and the cause of the others is not known. Recorded for this sample are roughly 150,000 clones; around 90% of them occurred a single time. Together, the top ten hold 5% of the sample. The label giving this sample's time point can be read as: baseline before first vaccination. The material was peripheral blood, obtained on day 0 of AZD1222 vaccination. Receptors originate from an adult in good health.

The CDR3 here is CASSGLSDEQFF. CDR3 bases: TGTGCCAGCAGCGGTCTCTCCGATGAGCAGTTCTTC. The genes are TRBV9 and TRBJ2-1, with D unclear. With 3 bases removed from V and 8 bases from J, the gap between germline ends came to 9 bases. Per the germline V gene, CDR1 is SGDLS and CDR2 is YYNGEE. The CDR3 is 12 amino acids.

This chain connects TRBV28 to TRBJ1-2; D remains unclear. CDR3 length: 14 amino acids. CDR1 is MDHEN and CDR2 is SYDVKM in the germline V gene. Trimming took 3 bases from V and 3 from J, leaving 11 bases between them. CDR3 protein: CASSFPLRYYGYTF. In nucleotides, the CDR3 is TGTGCCAGCAGTTTTCCACTAAGGTACTATGGCTACACCTTC.

V is TRBV5-6 and J is TRBJ2-3; D is undetermined. The CDR3 is 13 amino acids. Germline V gene lookup returns CDR1 SGHDT and CDR2 YYEEEE. Trimming removed 1 base from V and 5 bases from J, with 8 bases in between. CDR3 loop: CASSLLGLDTQYF. In DNA form, the CDR3 reads TGTGCCAGCAGCTTGTTAGGATTAGATACGCAGTATTTT.

The rearrangement links TRBV27 to TRBJ2-7; D is unclear. This CDR3 is built from 13 residues. Germline V CDR1 and CDR2: MNHEY, SMNVEV (reference sequence). The V end was cut by 6 bases, the J end by 2 bases, with 11 bases between. CDR3: CASSPRFPYEQYF. The CDR3, as DNA: TGTGCCAGCAGCCCCAGGTTTCCCTACGAGCAGTACTTC.

The chain couples TRBV4-3 to TRBJ1-2, with D unclear. Per germline, CDR1 LGHNA and CDR2 YSLEER. Trimming pared 1 base from V and 4 bases from J, leaving 10 bases between. There are 14 residues in the CDR3. The CDR3 DNA follows: TGCGCCAGCAGCCAAGGCGGCGAGGGCTATGGCTACACCTTC. This translates into CASSQGGEGYGYTF.

V gene TRBV7-9 combines with J gene TRBJ2-7; 10 bases are shared with TRBD1. V shed 5 bases, J shed 7 bases, and the junction held 8 bases outside the gene matches. Germline assignment: CDR1 SEHNR and CDR2 FQNEAQ (reference sequence). The CDR3 is 14 amino acids. The CDR3 here is CASSPGTGAAEQYF. The CDR3 nucleotides are TGTGCCAGCAGCCCCGGGACAGGGGCCGCGGAGCAGTACTTC.

The chain employs TRBV7-9 and TRBJ2-7, with 9 bases lining up with TRBD2. V trimming: 2 bases; J trimming: 3 bases; junction bases outside the gene matches: 8. CDR3 size: 16 residues. Germline assignment: CDR1 SEHNR and CDR2 FQNEAQ (reference sequence). CDR3 in DNA: TGTGCCAGCAGCTTAACGGGGACTAGCTGGAACTACGAGCAGTACTTC. Its protein product is CASSLTGTSWNYEQYF.

This chain links TRBV4-2 with TRBJ2-1, with TRBD1 identical over 10 bases. V was clipped by 1 base and J by 5 bases; unmatched bases: 8. The CDR3 extends over 17 amino acids. CDR1 and CDR2 from the germline V gene are LGHNA and YNFKEQ. CDR3 in DNA: TGTGCCAGCAGCCAAGCCCCAGGACAGGGGGACCACAATGAGCAGTTCTTC. This sequence encodes CASSQAPGQGDHNEQFF.

This rearrangement joins TRBV11-2 to TRBJ2-5; weak D call: TRBD1 (6 bases). CDR1 is SGHAT, CDR2 FQNNGV, per germline. The CDR3 totals 14 residues. Trimming left V 5 bases short and J 0 bases short, with 10 bases between. CDR3: CASSLWDNQETQYF. CDR3 in DNA: TGTGCCAGCAGCCTGTGGGACAACCAAGAGACCCAGTACTTC.

V gene TRBV6-2 or TRBV6-3 combines with J gene TRBJ2-7; 12 nucleotides line up with TRBD2. The CDR3 has 16 amino acids. With V trimmed by 4 bases and J by 4 bases, 8 bases remained unmatched. CDR1 is MNHEY and CDR2 is SVGEGT in the germline V gene. In DNA, the CDR3 is TGTGCCAGCAGTTCCTCCCTAGCGGGAGGGAGGTACGAGCAGTACTTC. Its translation: CASSSSLAGGRYEQYF.

This chain joins TRBV7-9 and TRBJ2-7; D gene uncertain. The CDR3 contains 11 residues. CDR1 is SEHNR and CDR2 is FQNEAQ in the germline V gene (reference sequence). Trimming took 5 bases from V and 2 from J, leaving 4 bases between them. CDR3 nucleotide sequence: TGTGCCAGCAGCCCCGCCTACGAGCAGTACTTC. As protein: CASSPAYEQYF.

This clone has a single count. The chain employs TRBV28 and TRBJ2-2, with D possibly matching TRBD2 (5 bases). CDR3 length: 16 amino acids. From germline, CDR1 is MDHEN and CDR2 SYDVKM. V was pared by 5 bases and J by 5 bases, with 18 bases between. The CDR3 DNA sequence: TGTGCCAGCAGTGCTGGAGGAAGGGCATTAACCGGGGAGCTGTTTTTT. Translation: CASSAGGRALTGELFF. Full variable domain (rest looked up from reference TRBV28 and TRBJ2-2): DVKVTQSSRYLVKRTGEKVFLECVQDMDHENMFWYRQDPGLGLRLIYFSYDVKMKEKGDIPEGYSVSREKKERFSLILESASTNQTSMYLCASSAGGRALTGELFFGEGSRLTVL.

This chain links TRBV27 with TRBJ2-7, with a weak D call TRBD2 (5 bases). The CDR3 sequence is 12 residues long. V was cut by 3 bases and J by 6 bases, with 9 bases left in between. The germline V gene has CDR1 MNHEY and CDR2 SMNVEV (reference sequence). CDR3 DNA sequence: TGTGCCAGCAGTTTTGCGGGCCGCGAGCAGTACTTC. It codes for CASSFAGREQYF.

The CDR3 coding sequence is TGTGCCAGCAGCTTGGGAGGAGCCAAAAACATTCAGTACTTC. Translation: CASSLGGAKNIQYF. The V gene is TRBV7-2, the J gene TRBJ2-4; tentative D call: TRBD2 (6 bases). The CDR3 covers 14 residues. Trimming removed 3 bases from V and 0 bases from J, with 6 bases in between. CDR1 is SGHTA, CDR2 FQGNSA, per germline.

The genes are TRBV7-9 and TRBJ1-1; no definite D call. V was pared by 4 bases and J by 0 bases, with 9 bases between. CDR1 and CDR2 (germline): SEHNR, FQNEAQ (reference sequence). The CDR3 has 14 amino acids. The CDR3 bases are TGTGCCAGCAGCTCCGCTGGGTTGAACACTGAAGCTTTCTTT. Residues: CASSSAGLNTEAFF.

Of note for this clone: Its ends do not fully match the called genes, so a read error is possible. The gene calls are TRBV10-3 and TRBJ2-7; perhaps TRBD2 as D (5 bases). Germline V gene lookup returns CDR1 ENHRY and CDR2 SYGVKD. This CDR3 has 14 residues. CDR3 residues: CAITEGPTAYEQYF. For the CDR3, the DNA is TGTGCCATCACTGAGGGCCCCACCGCCTACGAGCAGTACTTC.

V usage is TRBV18 and J usage is TRBJ2-5; no clear D. Germline assignment: CDR1 KGHSH and CDR2 LQKENI. Trimming took off 4 bases at V and 5 bases at J, with 8 bases between the two ends. The length of the CDR3 is 12 residues. Here the CDR3 reads CASSLKGETQYF. CDR3 nucleotides: TGTGCCAGCTCACTGAAAGGGGAGACCCAGTACTTC.

A note on this clone: This specimen includes other DNA sequences encoding the same CDR3. This sequence joins TRBV4-3 and TRBJ2-7, with D unclear. The CDR3 runs 15 residues. CDR1 LGHNA and CDR2 YSLEER come from the germline V gene. V lost 4 bases, J lost 3 bases, and 16 bases lay in between. As DNA, the CDR3 is TGCGCCAGCAGCCCCCTGGCCGGGTATCTCTACGAGCAGTACTTC. It specifies CASSPLAGYLYEQYF.

This chain uses TRBV5-4 with TRBJ2-5; 7 bases fit TRBD1. CDR3 length equals 13 residues. From germline, CDR1 is SGHNT and CDR2 YYREEE (reference sequence). The J segment lost 1 base and the V segment lost 4 bases, leaving 1 base of the junction unmatched. This CDR3 is CASSNRGQETQYF. CDR3 sequence (DNA): TGTGCCAGCAGCAACAGGGGCCAAGAGACCCAGTACTTC.

The chain links TRBV4-3 to TRBJ2-1; possible D gene TRBD2, 5 bases. CDR1 and CDR2 (germline): LGHNA, YSLEER. The CDR3 length is 14 residues. Trimming removed 4 bases from V and 6 bases from J, with 13 bases in between. Here the CDR3 DNA reads TGCGCCAGCAGCCCCGGACTCCTTCGCAATGAGCAGTTCTTC. This gives the protein CASSPGLLRNEQFF.

The V and J genes are TRBV7-2 and TRBJ2-3, with 8 bases lining up with TRBD2. The CDR3 loop spans 15 amino acids. J lost 6 bases, V lost 1 base, and 6 bases had no gene match. Germline CDR1 reads SGHTA; CDR2 reads FQGNSA. The CDR3 DNA is TGTGCCAGCAGCTTAGTCGGACTAGCAGGGGATACGCAGTATTTT. Its translation: CASSLVGLAGDTQYF.

The chain recombines TRBV18 with TRBJ2-7; D remains unclear. CDR1 and CDR2 (germline): KGHSH, LQKENI. V was cut by 6 bases and J by 6 bases, with 12 bases left in between. This CDR3 region has 12 residues. CDR3 loop: CASSSGRAEQYF. DNA for the CDR3: TGTGCCAGCTCCTCAGGTCGGGCCGAGCAGTACTTC. Looking up the rest from reference TRBV18 and TRBJ2-7 gives the full variable domain: NAGVMQNPRHLVRRRGQEARLRCSPMKGHSHVYWYRQLPEEGLKFMVYLQKENIIDESGMPKERFSAEFPKEGPSILRIQQVVRGDSAAYFCASSSGRAEQYFGPGTRLTVT.

The chain uses TRBV27 and TRBJ1-4; the match to TRBD1 covers 9 bases. This CDR3 comprises 15 residues. Trimming cost V 6 bases and J 7 bases; bases outside gene matches: 9. The germline gives CDR1 MNHEY, CDR2 SMNVEV (reference sequence). The CDR3 sequence is CASRPPGTGLEKLFF. CDR3 nucleotides: TGTGCCAGCAGACCGCCCGGGACAGGGCTTGAAAAACTGTTTTTT.

The V call is TRBV11-2, the J call TRBJ2-7; possibly TRBD1 for D (5 bases). The CDR3 is 14 residues long. CDR1 is SGHAT, CDR2 FQNNGV, per germline. Trimming cost V 5 bases and J 3 bases, with 14 bases left between them. CDR3 protein: CASSNVDNFYEQYF. In DNA, the CDR3 is TGTGCCAGCAGCAATGTGGACAATTTCTACGAGCAGTACTTC.

The rearrangement uses TRBV3-1 (or the pseudogene TRBV3-2) and TRBJ2-1; D possibly matches TRBD1 or TRBD2 (6 bases each). The CDR3 has 17 amino acids. V shed 0 bases and J shed 1 base, with 13 bases lying between them. CDR1 and CDR2 from the germline V gene are LGHDT and YNNKEL (reference sequence). The CDR3 DNA reads as TGTGCCAGCAGCCAAGATCTCGGGGGCGATTCCTACAATGAGCAGTTCTTC. Amino acid sequence: CASSQDLGGDSYNEQFF.

This sequence joins TRBV13 and TRBJ2-5; the D is unclear. CDR1 is PRHDT, CDR2 FYEKMQ, per germline (reference sequence). The V end lost 1 base, the J end lost 2 bases, and 5 bases lay between the germline ends. The CDR3 extends over 13 amino acids. This chain's CDR3 is CASSLAPQETQYF. Here the CDR3 DNA reads TGTGCCAGCAGCTTAGCGCCGCAAGAGACCCAGTACTTC.

The chain couples TRBV6-5 to TRBJ2-7, with D unclear. Trimming cost V 8 bases and J 4 bases, with 15 bases left between them. The CDR3 runs 13 residues. The germline CDR1 and CDR2 sequences are MNHEY and SVGAGI. The CDR3 is CASRFGKAYEQYF. CDR3 sequence (DNA): TGTGCCAGCCGTTTTGGTAAGGCTTACGAGCAGTACTTC.

CDR3 protein: CASSLPGTLNSNQPQHF. CDR3 sequence (DNA): TGTGCCAGCAGTTTACCCGGGACTCTTAATAGCAATCAGCCCCAGCATTTT. The V call is TRBV28, the J call TRBJ1-5, with D tentatively TRBD1 (5 bases). CDR3 length equals 17 residues. Deletions cut 2 bases from V and 0 bases from J, with 14 bases between. Germline lookup yields CDR1 MDHEN and CDR2 SYDVKM. Looking up the rest from reference TRBV28 and TRBJ1-5 gives the full variable domain: DVKVTQSSRYLVKRTGEKVFLECVQDMDHENMFWYRQDPGLGLRLIYFSYDVKMKEKGDIPEGYSVSREKKERFSLILESASTNQTSMYLCASSLPGTLNSNQPQHFGDGTRLSIL.

V gene TRBV4-3 combines with J gene TRBJ1-1, with D unresolved. V shed 0 bases and J shed 4 bases, with 9 bases lying between them. The CDR3 sequence is 14 residues long. The germline V gene has CDR1 LGHNA and CDR2 YSLEER. The CDR3 DNA sequence: TGCGCCAGCAGCCAAGATTCGAGGGTCACTGAAGCTTTCTTT. Its translation: CASSQDSRVTEAFF.

The rearrangement uses TRBV2 and TRBJ2-1; D is possibly TRBD1 or TRBD2 (5 bases each). This CDR3 has 14 residues. The germline V gene encodes CDR1 SNHLY and CDR2 FYNNEI. The V end was cut by 7 bases, the J end by 3 bases, with 13 bases between. CDR3 bases: TGTGCCAGCATGCGATGGGGGATCTACAATGAGCAGTTCTTC. This translates into CASMRWGIYNEQFF.

V gene TRBV10-2 combines with J gene TRBJ2-1, with no clear D. The CDR3 covers 11 residues. V was pared by 1 base and J by 8 bases, with 3 bases between. Germline V gene sequence: CDR1 WSHSY, CDR2 SAAADI. CDR3 sequence (DNA): TGCGCCAGCAGTGAGTTGGATGAGCAGTTCTTC. Translating gives CASSELDEQFF.

The CDR3: CAISGQGEGYGYTF. The CDR3 DNA follows: TGTGCCATCAGCGGCCAGGGGGAGGGCTATGGCTACACCTTC. V is TRBV10-3 and J is TRBJ1-2, with 7 bases lining up with TRBD1. V lost 6 bases, J lost 4 bases, and 8 bases stayed unmatched. Germline CDR1 ENHRY, CDR2 SYGVKD. The length of the CDR3 is 14 residues.